This T cell receptor beta chain was recorded in a study of blood T cell repertoires in COVID-19. About the study: Samples representing acute and convalescent COVID-19 were sourced from the United States, Italy and Spain. The analysed material was cDNA or gDNA that came from T cells, B-cell-depleted T cells, or PBMCs.

CDR3 length equals 15 residues. Germline lookup yields CDR1 SGHNT and CDR2 YYREEE (reference sequence). Trimming took 4 bases from V and 4 from J; bases not matched to a gene: 8. Authors' methods: Estimation of nucleated cell counts relied on the amplification of reference gene primers. Sequencing used immunoSEQ multiplex PCR; TCRdb keeps in-frame clones, though not all of them. V, J and clone size were drawn from that table, and D and trimming were deduced from the DNA. This sample yields about 46,000 clones, of which 75% to 90% are seen a single time; more than 15% belongs to the top ten. V and J are TRBV5-4 and TRBJ1-1, with TRBD1 identical over 9 bases. The sequenced material came from peripheral blood. This clonotype originated in a human donor in a cohort sampled during active COVID-19. CDR3 protein: CASSRPGTGITEAFF. CDR3 bases: TGTGCCAGCAGCCGTCCCGGGACAGGGATCACTGAAGCTTTCTTT.